This TCR beta chain came from a study of response to subunit inactivated influenza vaccine listed by TCRdb under 2018. Notes on the research overall: To follow how T cells responded to a trivalent subunit inactivated influenza vaccine, the researchers relied on deep quantitative profiling of the T cell receptor repertoire. What the research found in general, with its limitations: The authors proposed that each seasonal influenza vaccination may bring in only a limited number of new T cells.

About this clonotype: Its antigen is still unknown. There are no base qualities to consult, and no much larger clone falls within one base.

Libraries came from RT-PCR. Instrument used: Illumina HiSeq 2500. The public reads were reanalyzed by TCRdb: fastp trimming at Q25, MiXCR alignment, in-frame beta chains only. Identical CDR3 protein sequences are pooled into one entry, listed with their most common genes and DNA. The sample yields 500,000 to 600,000 distinct CDR3 sequences; roughly 12% were counted once. The ten top clones hold roughly a tenth of the sample. The germline V gene encodes CDR1 MDHEN and CDR2 SYDVKM. From the cysteine up to the phenylalanine, the CDR3 has a length of 18 residues. The read is trimmed to its CDR3 DNA, 54 bases read in frame from base 1. At the junction V is shortened by 6 bases and J by 3 bases; bases outside the gene matches: 10.

The V gene is TRBV28 and the J gene is TRBJ2-1; 14 nucleotides in the junction match TRBD2. The sample was PBMCs from blood, taken on the day of vaccination. The TCR sequence derives from a man in his forties or fifties who received an inactivated influenza vaccine. Donor details come from another sample of the same person, matched by shared clones. The DNA sequence is as follows: TGTGCCAGCAGCTCCGGACTAGCGGGAGGCTCCTACTACAATGAGCAGTTCTTC. Its protein is CASSSGLAGGSYYNEQFF. This CDR3, with the reference TRBV28 and TRBJ2-1 proteins standing in past its ends, gives the full variable domain DVKVTQSSRYLVKRTGEKVFLECVQDMDHENMFWYRQDPGLGLRLIYFSYDVKMKEKGDIPEGYSVSREKKERFSLILESASTNQTSMYLCASSSGLAGGSYYNEQFFGPGTRLTVL.